The 16 T cell receptor beta chains below were found in one sample sequenced in a study of CD8 T cells in Susac syndrome. The authors reverse transcribed roughly 0.5 to 1 ug RNA with random hexamers. Via MiXCR, TCRdb re-called the immunoSEQ multiplex PCR reads, giving one row per CDR3 protein. The sample carries hundreds of thousands of distinct CDR3 sequences, 85% to 95% recorded once. The sequenced material came from CD4+ T cells from PBMCs. All receptors come from a human donor with multiple sclerosis.

The CDR3 nucleotides are TGCAGTGCTAGCGTGGACAGCACGACCTATGGCTACACCTTC. It yields the protein CSASVDSTTYGYTF. The chain is built from TRBV20-1 and TRBJ1-2; D may be TRBD1 (6 bases). The CDR3 is made up of 14 amino acids. V was trimmed by 3 bases and J by 4 bases, leaving 15 bases between them. Germline loops: CDR1 DFQATT, CDR2 SNEGSKA (reference sequence).

V is TRBV3-1 and J is TRBJ2-4; the D call may be TRBD1 or TRBD2 (5 bases each). CDR1 and CDR2 (germline): LGHDT, YNNKEL (reference sequence). The CDR3 has 12 residues. Between the trimmed V and J ends, which lost 4 bases and 7 bases, there was a span of 8 bases. The CDR3 is CASSLEGNIQYF. The CDR3 coding sequence is TGTGCCAGCAGCCTCGAGGGGAACATTCAGTACTTC.

The chain uses TRBV7-9 and TRBJ1-1, with D hard to call. V lost 7 bases and J lost 1, with 13 bases in between. This CDR3 comprises 14 residues. CDR1 is SEHNR and CDR2 is FQNEAQ in the germline V gene (reference sequence). CDR3 protein: CASTLHQENTEAFF. CDR3 DNA sequence: TGTGCCAGCACCCTACACCAGGAGAACACTGAAGCTTTCTTT.

The table lists this clonotype with a count of one. V and J are TRBV30 and TRBJ1-6; tentative D call: TRBD1 (5 bases). There are 14 residues in the CDR3. The germline V and J ends were trimmed by 8 bases and 7 bases, with 18 bases remaining between them. Germline CDR1 GTSNPN, CDR2 SVGIG (reference sequence). CDR3 nucleotides: TGTGCCCTCGCGCTGACAGTACTCAATTCACCCCTCCACTTT. This gives the protein CALALTVLNSPLHF.

V usage is TRBV30 and J usage is TRBJ2-3; 12 bases are shared with TRBD1. There are 17 residues in the CDR3. Trimming removed 7 bases from V and 6 bases from J; junction bases left unmatched: 17. The germline V gene has CDR1 GTSNPN and CDR2 SVGIG (reference sequence). The CDR3 coding sequence is TGTGCCTTCTACTACGGGACAGGGGGCCTAGTGGGGGATACGCAGTATTTT. Its protein product is CAFYYGTGGLVGDTQYF.

The rearrangement uses TRBV5-1 and TRBJ2-7; 8 nucleotides line up with TRBD1. This CDR3 is built from 14 residues. Germline loops: CDR1 SGHRS, CDR2 YFSETQ. V lost 4 bases, J lost 2 bases, and 5 bases stayed unmatched. Here the CDR3 DNA reads TGCGCCAGCAGCGTGGACAGGGTAACCTACGAGCAGTACTTC. As protein: CASSVDRVTYEQYF.

The chain links TRBV12-3 or TRBV12-4 to TRBJ1-2; D not resolved. Deletions cut 6 bases from V and 4 bases from J, with 9 bases between. This CDR3 has 12 residues. The CDR3 loop reads CASSTNSYGYTF. Here the CDR3 DNA reads TGTGCCAGCAGCACAAACAGCTATGGCTACACCTTC.

Only a few counts were recorded for this clonotype. The genes are TRBV3-1 and TRBJ1-2; D not certain. CDR1 is LGHDT, CDR2 YNNKEL, per germline (reference sequence). The CDR3 totals 11 residues. V lost 1 base and J lost 8, with 5 bases in between. DNA for the CDR3: TGTGCCAGCAGCCAAGCCGGGGGCTACACCTTC. Translating gives CASSQAGGYTF. Full variable domain (rest looked up from reference TRBV3-1 and TRBJ1-2): DTAVSQTPKYLVTQMGNDKSIKCEQNLGHDTMYWYKQDSKKFLKIMFSYNNKELIINETVPNRFSPKSPDKAHLNLHINSLELGDSAVYFCASSQAGGYTFGSGTRLTVV.

This chain uses TRBV6-5 with TRBJ1-4, with 7 bases aligning to TRBD1. The V segment lost 6 bases and the J segment 5 bases; nucleotides outside the gene matches: 6. The V gene's germline CDR1 is MNHEY and CDR2 SVGAGI. The CDR3 is made up of 14 amino acids. The CDR3 DNA is TGTGCCAGCAGGACCGGGACAGAGAATGAAAAACTGTTTTTT. This codes for CASRTGTENEKLFF.

This chain connects TRBV20-1 to TRBJ2-5; D is unclear. CDR1 and CDR2 (germline): DFQATT, SNEGSKA (reference sequence). V lost 6 bases and J 7 bases, leaving 18 bases between the germline ends. This CDR3 is 13 amino acids long. The CDR3 loop is CSAPSNGALTQYF. Written as DNA, the CDR3 is TGCAGTGCCCCTTCGAACGGAGCCTTGACCCAGTACTTC.

This clonotype was seen more than once but under ten times. This rearrangement joins TRBV3-1 to TRBJ2-1; unclear D gene. Trimming removed 0 bases at V and 9 bases at J, with 3 bases between. The CDR3 sequence is 11 residues long. Germline V gene lookup returns CDR1 LGHDT and CDR2 YNNKEL (reference sequence). The CDR3 DNA is TGTGCCAGCAGCCAAGAGGGTGAGCAGTTCTTC. As protein: CASSQEGEQFF.

The gene calls are TRBV30 and TRBJ2-5; D is ambiguous. V was clipped by 0 bases and J by 2 bases, with 7 bases between them. This CDR3 has 13 residues. From germline, CDR1 is GTSNPN and CDR2 SVGIG (reference sequence). The CDR3 coding sequence is TGTGCCTGGAGTGTACGCCTTCAAGAGACCCAGTACTTC. Its translation is CAWSVRLQETQYF.

The genes are TRBV2 and TRBJ2-5; D might be TRBD2 (6 bases). Germline lookup yields CDR1 SNHLY and CDR2 FYNNEI. V was clipped by 9 bases and J by 5 bases, with 19 bases between them. The CDR3 is 14 residues long. The CDR3 reads CARGRSSQFETQYF. The CDR3 DNA reads TGTGCCAGGGGGAGGTCCAGTCAATTCGAGACCCAGTACTTC.

CDR3 in DNA: TGTGCCAGCAGACATGCCGGGACCGGGGCGAAGGATACGCAGTATTTT. Amino acids: CASRHAGTGAKDTQYF. The gene calls are TRBV11-2 and TRBJ2-3; D is perhaps TRBD1 or TRBD2 (5 bases each). The germline gives CDR1 SGHAT, CDR2 FQNNGV. Trimming shortened V by 6 bases and J by 6 bases, and 22 bases separated the two germline ends. This CDR3 spans 16 amino acids.

The chain couples TRBV9 to TRBJ2-2, with D perhaps matching TRBD1 (5 bases). Germline V gene data show CDR1 as SGDLS and CDR2 as YYNGEE. V lost 2 bases and J lost 4, with 12 bases in between. There are 15 residues in the CDR3. The CDR3 DNA is TGTGCCAGCAGCGTTTCAGGGTACGGCACCGGGGAGCTGTTTTTT. This translates into CASSVSGYGTGELFF.

The gene calls are TRBV2 and TRBJ2-3, with 7 positions matching TRBD2. Germline values: CDR1 SNHLY, CDR2 FYNNEI. The trim removed 2 bases at V and 2 bases at J, leaving 4 bases unmatched. CDR3 length equals 15 residues. The CDR3 DNA reads as TGTGCCAGCAGTGAAAGGAGCGGGGACACAGATACGCAGTATTTT. Translating gives CASSERSGDTDTQYF. Full variable domain (outside the CDR3, taken from reference TRBV2 and TRBJ2-3): EPEVTQTPSHQVTQMGQEVILRCVPISNHLYFYWYRQILGQKVEFLVSFYNNEISEKSEIFDDQFSVERPDGSNFTLKIRSTKLEDSAMYFCASSERSGDTDTQYFGPGTRLTVL.